The sequence of this T cell receptor beta chain was determined in a study of control samples from healthy donors and cancer patients. The CDR3 runs to 14 residues. Trimming took 3 bases from V and 1 from J, leaving 10 bases between them. The germline V gene encodes CDR1 SGDLS and CDR2 YYNGEE. Method: immunoSEQ multiplex PCR; TCRdb's copy keeps in-frame clones and lacks some. The top ten clones hold 1.9% of a sample with more than 65,000 clones, about 90% of them seen once. The chain has TRBV9 and TRBJ1-1, with D possibly matching TRBD1 (5 bases). Sequences were obtained from PBMCs. This sequence was found in a woman aged 60 to 75 with head and neck cancer. The CDR3 coding sequence is TGTGCCAGCAGCGCCGGGACGGGGAACACTGAAGCTTTCTTT. This gives the protein CASSAGTGNTEAFF.